Listed here are 27 T cell receptor beta chains from one sample, sequenced in a study of T-cell reconstitution after alpha-beta-depleted transplantation in children. The authors prepared the TCRbeta library with unique molecular identifiers. Each CDR3 protein is one row after TCRdb ran MiXCR on the PCR reads. The table lists 500,000 to 650,000 distinct CDR3 sequences, about an eighth of them singletons. The specimen comprised PBMCs, mostly from graft donor cells, sampled 180 days after TCRalphabeta/CD19-depleted stem cell transplant. These receptors came from a female patient aged 2-9 years who had a stem cell transplant for aplastic anemia, so the T cells may come from the graft donor.

This clonotype has only a few counts. Here the CDR3 reads CSARGNSIGLAGSQETQYF. The CDR3 nucleotides read TGCAGTGCTAGAGGGAATAGCATCGGACTAGCGGGTTCCCAAGAGACCCAGTACTTC. The gene calls are TRBV20-1 and TRBJ2-5; 11 nucleotides line up with TRBD2. Germline V lookup: CDR1 DFQATT, CDR2 SNEGSKA (reference sequence). Trimming cost V 1 base and J 1 base; bases outside gene matches: 14. There are 19 residues in the CDR3.

This clonotype was recorded many times. This chain connects TRBV25-1 to TRBJ2-6, with unresolved D. From germline, CDR1 is MGHDK and CDR2 SYGVNS. Trimming stripped 4 bases from V and 1 base from J, with 5 bases between. The CDR3 totals 14 residues. CDR3 nucleotides: TGTGCCAGCAGTGGCGCTTCTGGGGCCAACGTCCTGACTTTC. It translates to CASSGASGANVLTF.

The V call is TRBV27, the J call TRBJ1-5; TRBD1 agrees at 7 bases. This CDR3 contains 16 residues. CDR1 MNHEY and CDR2 SMNVEV come from the germline V gene (reference sequence). With 4 bases clipped from V and 0 bases from J, the junction kept 6 bases outside the gene matches. The CDR3 nucleotides read TGTGCCAGCAGTTCCGGGACAGATTATAGCAATCAGCCCCAGCATTTT. Encoded protein: CASSSGTDYSNQPQHF.

This clonotype showed up just a few times. The gene calls are TRBV29-1 and TRBJ2-1; D unresolved. Germline loops: CDR1 SQVTM, CDR2 ANQGSEA. The length of the CDR3 is 16 residues. V lost 0 bases to trimming and J lost 2 bases, with 14 bases between them. CDR3 sequence (DNA): TGCAGCGTTGAAGATCGATCCAGTATCCCCTACAATGAGCAGTTCTTC. It codes for CSVEDRSSIPYNEQFF.

The rearrangement joins TRBV11-1 to TRBJ2-2, with a possible D match to TRBD2 (5 bases). Germline V lookup: CDR1 SGHAT, CDR2 FQDESV (reference sequence). This CDR3 is 18 amino acids long. Trimming removed 5 bases at V and 5 bases at J, with 24 bases between. This chain's CDR3 is CASSPLKHRTQWTGELFF. CDR3 sequence (DNA): TGTGCCAGCAGCCCCCTTAAACACCGGACTCAGTGGACCGGGGAGCTGTTTTTT.

This clonotype was seen more than once but under ten times. The rearrangement links TRBV5-1 to TRBJ2-5; 7 nucleotides line up with TRBD1. V lost 3 bases, J lost 1 base, and 9 bases stayed unmatched. Germline values: CDR1 SGHRS, CDR2 YFSETQ. This CDR3 is built from 16 residues. The CDR3 here is CASSSITGTVQETQYF. DNA of the CDR3: TGCGCCAGCAGCTCAATCACCGGGACAGTCCAAGAGACCCAGTACTTC.

This clonotype came up a few times. This rearrangement joins TRBV7-2 to TRBJ2-7; 7 bases match TRBD1. V dropped 0 bases and J dropped 0; count of bases not matched to a gene: 2. This CDR3 is built from 15 residues. Germline V lookup: CDR1 SGHTA, CDR2 FQGNSA. CDR3: CASSLADRDSYEQYF. CDR3 DNA: TGTGCCAGCAGCTTAGCCGACAGGGACTCCTACGAGCAGTACTTC.

This clonotype was seen only a few times. V is TRBV20-1 and J is TRBJ2-1, with TRBD2 matching 10 bases. The junction had 2 bases not matched to a gene; V was cut back by 1 base and J by 11 bases. The length of the CDR3 is 12 residues. The V gene's germline CDR1 is DFQATT and CDR2 SNEGSKA (reference sequence). The CDR3 DNA reads as TGCAGTGCTAGAGGGACTAGCGGAAAGCAGTTCTTC. This encodes CSARGTSGKQFF.

This clonotype occurred a few times. The genes are TRBV20-1 and TRBJ1-1, with TRBD1 matching over 7 bases. Trimming removed 6 bases from V and 1 base from J; junction bases left unmatched: 8. Per germline, CDR1 DFQATT and CDR2 SNEGSKA (reference sequence). CDR3 length: 14 amino acids. The CDR3 loop reads CSASEGGANTEAFF. The CDR3 DNA follows: TGCAGTGCCAGCGAAGGGGGCGCGAACACTGAAGCTTTCTTT.

The chain links TRBV19 to TRBJ1-2; 10 positions match TRBD1. The CDR3 sequence is 15 residues long. V dropped 4 bases and J dropped 7; count of bases not matched to a gene: 9. Germline V CDR1 and CDR2: LNHDA, SQIVND (reference sequence). CDR3 DNA sequence: TGTGCCAGTAGTACGAAGACAGGGGGCGTGGGTGGCTACACCTTC. As protein: CASSTKTGGVGGYTF.

This chain joins TRBV20-1 and TRBJ2-1; D perhaps matches TRBD2 (6 bases). The CDR3 length is 15 residues. The V and J ends lost 2 bases and 3 bases respectively, with 14 bases between them. In germline, CDR1 is DFQATT, CDR2 SNEGSKA (reference sequence). The CDR3 coding sequence is TGCAGTGCTAGACCCCTAGCGACGGACTACAATGAGCAGTTCTTC. Amino acid sequence: CSARPLATDYNEQFF.

V usage is TRBV5-4 and J usage is TRBJ1-1, with unresolved D. With 5 bases removed from V and 7 bases from J, the gap between germline ends came to 15 bases. This CDR3 is built from 13 residues. CDR1 SGHNT and CDR2 YYREEE come from the germline V gene (reference sequence). The CDR3 protein is CASRQSGSIEAFF. CDR3 DNA sequence: TGTGCCAGCAGACAATCAGGTTCCATTGAAGCTTTCTTT.

The chain joins TRBV15 to TRBJ2-3; 13 bases fit TRBD2. The CDR3 sequence is 18 residues long. Germline trimming cut 1 base from V and 2 bases from J; bases unmatched to any gene: 6. In germline, CDR1 is LNHNV, CDR2 YYDKDF (reference sequence). CDR3 region: CATSRVRLAGGLTDTQYF. CDR3 DNA sequence: TGTGCCACCAGCAGAGTTCGACTAGCGGGAGGCCTCACAGATACGCAGTATTTT.

This clonotype was observed a handful of times. This chain connects TRBV5-1 to TRBJ2-5; possible D gene TRBD2, 6 bases. CDR1 is SGHRS and CDR2 is YFSETQ in the germline V gene. The CDR3 has 18 residues. Trimming took off 4 bases at V and 3 bases at J, with 25 bases between the two ends. The CDR3 DNA reads TGCGCCAGCAGCCCAAACTGGCGGGGACGCCCAAAAGAAGAGACCCAGTACTTC. Translation: CASSPNWRGRPKEETQYF.

In its sample, this clonotype was seen a few times. The chain recombines TRBV24-1 with TRBJ2-3; TRBD2 aligns across 9 bases. CDR1 and CDR2 (germline): KGHDR, SFDVKD. This CDR3 spans 17 amino acids. J gave up 0 bases and V 2 bases, and 5 bases lay outside the gene matches. CDR3 amino acids: CATSDSNLAGSTDTQYF. In nucleotides, the CDR3 is TGTGCCACCAGTGATTCCAATCTAGCGGGGAGCACAGATACGCAGTATTTT.

This clonotype was counted ten times or more. The V call is TRBV7-2, the J call TRBJ2-7, with D unclear. The V gene's germline CDR1 is SGHTA and CDR2 FQGNSA. V lost 2 bases and J lost 7, with 12 bases in between. The CDR3 is 13 residues long. CDR3: CASSLKLGWEQYF. The CDR3 region has the DNA TGTGCCAGCAGCTTAAAACTGGGTTGGGAGCAGTACTTC.

This clonotype showed up just a few times. The rearrangement joins TRBV5-1 to TRBJ1-4; D possibly corresponds to TRBD1 (5 bases). The germline CDR1 and CDR2 sequences are SGHRS and YFSETQ. The CDR3 loop spans 13 amino acids. Trimming removed 0 bases from V and 14 bases from J, with 14 bases in between. This chain's CDR3 is CASSLAGTQTLFF. CDR3 nucleotide sequence: TGCGCCAGCAGCTTGGCCGGGACCCAGACGCTGTTTTTT.

The gene calls are TRBV6-2 or TRBV6-3 and TRBJ2-7; 7 bases map to TRBD1. With 5 bases clipped from V and 2 bases from J, the junction kept 9 bases outside the gene matches. This CDR3 is 15 amino acids long. CDR1 MNHEY and CDR2 SVGEGT come from the germline V gene. CDR3: CASSAGQDGAYEQYV. CDR3 bases: TGTGCCAGCAGTGCTGGACAGGACGGGGCCTACGAGCAGTACGTC.

V is TRBV15 and J is TRBJ1-1; weak D call: TRBD1 (5 bases). The CDR3 extends over 14 amino acids. V was shortened by 0 bases and J by 6 bases, with 11 bases between the two germline ends. Germline V lookup: CDR1 LNHNV, CDR2 YYDKDF (reference sequence). CDR3 nucleotide sequence: TGTGCCACCAGCAGAGATGTGGGGGTTGCTGAAGCTTTCTTT. Amino acids: CATSRDVGVAEAFF.

This sequence joins TRBV5-1 and TRBJ2-2; 9 nucleotides agree with TRBD1. The CDR3 has 15 amino acids. Germline values: CDR1 SGHRS, CDR2 YFSETQ. The V segment lost 5 bases and the J segment 3 bases; nucleotides outside the gene matches: 5. As DNA, the CDR3 is TGCGCCAGCAGACTGGACAGGGGACACACCGGGGAGCTGTTTTTT. It is translated as CASRLDRGHTGELFF. Combining the CDR3 with reference TRBV5-1 and TRBJ2-2 gives the whole variable domain KAGVTQTPRYLIKTRGQQVTLSCSPISGHRSVSWYQQTPGQGLQFLFEYFSETQRNKGNFPGRFSGRQFSNSRSEMNVSTLELGDSALYLCASRLDRGHTGELFFGEGSRLTVL.

The V call is TRBV3-1, the J call TRBJ2-7; no clear D. The germline CDR1 and CDR2 sequences are LGHDT and YNNKEL (reference sequence). CDR3 size: 12 residues. The ends were cut back, 5 bases at V and 0 bases at J, with 5 bases in the middle. The CDR3 nucleotides are TGTGCCAGCAGCTTCCTCTCCTACGAGCAGTACTTC. Translation gives CASSFLSYEQYF.

The chain combines TRBV12-3 or TRBV12-4 with TRBJ2-5; 7 nucleotides align to TRBD1. The CDR3 loop spans 14 amino acids. Trimming cost V 4 bases and J 5 bases; bases outside gene matches: 7. CDR3 in DNA: TGTGCCAGCAGTTCGGACAGGCGGTCGGAGACCCAGTACTTC. This encodes CASSSDRRSETQYF.

This clonotype has only a few counts. The CDR3 reads CSAPTGTGANEQFF. The CDR3 DNA is TGCAGTGCACCAACCGGGACAGGGGCCAATGAGCAGTTCTTC. This chain links TRBV20-1 with TRBJ2-1; TRBD1 aligns across 10 bases. Germline assignment: CDR1 DFQATT and CDR2 SNEGSKA (reference sequence). This CDR3 region has 14 residues. The trim removed 6 bases at V and 6 bases at J, leaving 8 bases unmatched.

This clonotype was observed many times. The DNA is omitted, as the CDR3 cannot be located on it reliably, and the CDR3 follows TCRdb's listing. This chain uses TRBV27 with TRBJ1-6; the D call of TRBD1 is as the table states it, not checked on the DNA. Germline values: CDR1 MNHEY, CDR2 SMNVEV (reference sequence). The CDR3 spans 16 residues, counting both ends. The CDR3 sequence: CASSSSTGGGGSPLHF.

The rearrangement uses TRBV12-3 or TRBV12-4 and TRBJ1-5, with a weak D call TRBD1 (5 bases). V was clipped by 1 base and J by 7 bases, with 17 bases between them. CDR3 length: 16 residues. The CDR3 region is CASSLGDGSSSQPQHF. CDR3 DNA: TGTGCCAGCAGTTTAGGGGACGGATCCTCTTCCCAGCCCCAGCATTTT.

The chain couples TRBV15 to TRBJ1-1, with D possibly TRBD1 on 5 matching bases. The V end was cut by 1 base, the J end by 12 bases, with 27 bases between. This CDR3 comprises 17 residues. Germline V gene lookup returns CDR1 LNHNV and CDR2 YYDKDF (reference sequence). The CDR3 DNA sequence: TGTGCCACCAGCAGAGGGCTGGGGGGTGGGTCTTCGGCCAGGACTTTCTTT. Its protein product is CATSRGLGGGSSARTFF.

This chain connects TRBV11-3 to TRBJ2-4, with unresolved D. The CDR3 runs 13 residues. Germline CDR1 is SGHNT and CDR2 is YENEEA. V gave up 1 base and J gave up 8 bases, with 9 bases separating them. The CDR3 region is CASSLVSADIQYF. The CDR3, as DNA: TGTGCCAGCAGCTTAGTTTCGGCAGACATTCAGTACTTC.